Given below is one T cell receptor beta chain in context. No antigen is known for it. Base qualities are missing; no much larger clone stands one base away. From cysteine to phenylalanine, the CDR3 is 15 amino acids long. Just CDR3 DNA is preserved here, 45 bases in frame from base 1. CDR1 and CDR2, per the germline V gene (reference sequence), are GTSNPN and SVGIG. The V end loses 0 bases and the J end loses 1 base, and a stretch of 12 bases separates them. Patients with a history of autoimmune disease or receiving systemic immunosuppression were excluded from the trial. Peripheral blood for TCR sequencing was drawn from every dose cohort at baseline, at cycle 4 day 1 and at cycle 7 day 1. The samples were drawn from a first-in-human, open-label, multicenter phase I dose-escalation trial of ivuxolimab. Adults with locally advanced or metastatic melanoma, renal cell, hepatocellular, or head and neck squamous cell carcinoma were enrolled in the trial. Before TCR sequencing, CD4+ T cells and CD8+ T cells from peripheral blood were sorted into separate populations.

The source of the sample is a study of OX40 agonist ivuxolimab in advanced cancers. Some background on the complete study: The costimulatory receptor OX40 (CD134) was targeted by ivuxolimab, a fully human IgG2 agonistic monoclonal antibody. Peripheral TCRbeta sequencing was intended to test whether TCR sequence diversity was altered and clonal T-cell expansion was caused by ivuxolimab. Partial responses occurred in three dose-escalation patients: two with cutaneous melanoma and one with hepatocellular carcinoma. In the dose-escalation cohort, more than 80% of patients were male, and the mean age was roughly 56 years with a range of roughly 20 to 85. Intravenous ivuxolimab was administered to patients every 2 weeks at six dose levels: 0.01, 0.1, 0.3, 1.5, 3 and 10 mg/kg. Of the approximately 53 patients in dose escalation, some 19 had hepatocellular carcinoma, some 15 had melanoma, 9 had renal cell carcinoma and 9 had head and neck cancer. Patients were allowed to have had prior anti-PD-1, anti-PD-L1 or anti-CTLA-4 therapy, and more than 35% of the dose-escalation patients had been treated with checkpoint inhibitors. The paper covers the monotherapy dose-escalation part of the phase I ivuxolimab trial, which included N ≈ 54 patients. The study at large found these results: Clonal expansion of both CD4+ and CD8+ blood T cells was observed from baseline to week 6 at doses 0.1 to 3.0 mg/kg. In partial responders in the 0.1-3.0 mg/kg groups, normalized peripheral clonal expansion was found to be among the lowest, especially among CD8+ T cells. Low levels of normalized T-cell clonal expansion were also seen in some patients who did not respond. The antigen specificity of the peripheral T cells that underwent clonal expansion was not determined. After ivuxolimab, more expanded clones were found on average in CD8+ T cells than in CD4+ T cells.

To sequence the TCRbeta CDR3 region, genomic DNA was isolated from the sorted cells. TCRbeta CDR3 regions were sequenced using the immunoSEQ Assay. TCRdb provides this immuneACCESS table in a form limited to in-frame rearrangements. Some clones are lacking; in checked studies, under half of them reflect an unresolved V gene, and why the rest are absent is not known. The sample table lists about 61,000 clones, 92% of them with a count of one. Together, the top ten hold 20% to 30% of the sample. The source is an adult with an advanced solid tumor such as melanoma, head and neck, liver or kidney cancer. The sequences come from CD4+ or CD8+ T cells sorted from blood, collected in a trial of the OX40 agonist ivuxolimab. Rearrangement joined TRBV30 to TRBJ1-1; the D gene is not confidently resolved. In nucleotide form, the sequence is TGTGCCTGGAGTGTTCGGGAACCTTCGAACACTGAAGCTTTCTTT. This codes for CAWSVREPSNTEAFF.